This T cell receptor beta chain appears in the sequencing data of a study of T cell changes during pregnancy in multiple sclerosis. Per the germline V gene, CDR1 is MNHEY and CDR2 is SVGAGI. This CDR3 comprises 14 residues. V dropped 2 bases and J dropped 7 bases, with 14 bases sitting between them. The data were produced by immunoSEQ multiplex PCR, yet TCRdb's version contains in-frame clones alone and is incomplete. Among around 50,000 clones listed, 80% to 90% were seen once. This TCR was recovered from a female donor with multiple sclerosis, enrolled in a pregnancy study. V usage is TRBV6-5 and J usage is TRBJ2-5; D perhaps matches TRBD1 (6 bases). This sample comprised peripheral blood, obtained in the first trimester of pregnancy. In nucleotides, the CDR3 is TGTGCCAGCAGTTACACTGGACAGAAAGGGACCCAGTACTTC. The encoded protein is CASSYTGQKGTQYF.